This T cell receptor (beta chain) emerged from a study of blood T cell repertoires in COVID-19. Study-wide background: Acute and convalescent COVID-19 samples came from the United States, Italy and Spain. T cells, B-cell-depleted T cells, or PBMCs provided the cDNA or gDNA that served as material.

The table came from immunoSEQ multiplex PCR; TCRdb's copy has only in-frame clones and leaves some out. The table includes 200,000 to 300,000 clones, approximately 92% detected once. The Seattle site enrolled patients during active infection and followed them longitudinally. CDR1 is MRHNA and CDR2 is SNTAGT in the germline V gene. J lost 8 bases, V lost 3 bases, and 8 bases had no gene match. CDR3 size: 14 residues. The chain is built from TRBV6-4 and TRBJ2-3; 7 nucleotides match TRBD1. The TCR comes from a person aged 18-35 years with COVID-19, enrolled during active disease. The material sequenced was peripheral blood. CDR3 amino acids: CASSEGQKLGTQYF. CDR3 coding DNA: TGTGCCAGCAGTGAGGGACAGAAACTTGGTACGCAGTATTTT.